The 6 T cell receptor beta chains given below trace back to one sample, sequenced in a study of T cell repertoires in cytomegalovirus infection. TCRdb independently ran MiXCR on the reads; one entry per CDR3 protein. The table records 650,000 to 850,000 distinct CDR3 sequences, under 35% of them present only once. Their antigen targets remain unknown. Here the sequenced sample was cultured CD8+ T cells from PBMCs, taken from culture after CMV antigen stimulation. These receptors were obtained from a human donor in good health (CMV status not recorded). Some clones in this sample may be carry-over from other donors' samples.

The CDR3 spells CASRDLTSEYF. In DNA form, the CDR3 reads TGTGCCAGCCGGGACTTAACGTCGGAGTATTTT. The chain employs TRBV4-2 and TRBJ2-3; weak D call: TRBD2 (6 bases). CDR1 is LGHNA and CDR2 is YNFKEQ in the germline V gene. This CDR3 is 11 amino acids long. With 8 bases removed from V and 13 bases from J, the gap between germline ends came to 16 bases.

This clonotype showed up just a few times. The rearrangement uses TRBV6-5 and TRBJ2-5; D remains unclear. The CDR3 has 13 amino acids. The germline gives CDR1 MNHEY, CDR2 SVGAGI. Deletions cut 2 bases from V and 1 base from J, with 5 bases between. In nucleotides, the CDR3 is TGTGCCAGCAGTTACAACAGCCAAGAGACCCAGTACTTC. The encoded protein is CASSYNSQETQYF.

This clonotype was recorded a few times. The DNA of the CDR3 is TGCGCCAGCAGCCATGCACTAGCGGGGGGGCTTGGATACAATGAGCAGTTCTTC. Encoded protein: CASSHALAGGLGYNEQFF. The genes are TRBV4-1 and TRBJ2-1; 13 nucleotides agree with TRBD2. V lost 3 bases and J lost 4; bases outside the gene matches: 9. CDR3 length: 18 amino acids. Germline CDR1 MGHRA, CDR2 YSYEKL.

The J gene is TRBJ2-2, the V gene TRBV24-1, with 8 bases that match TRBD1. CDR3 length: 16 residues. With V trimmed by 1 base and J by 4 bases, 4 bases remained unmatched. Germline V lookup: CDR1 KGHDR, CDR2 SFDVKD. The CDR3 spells CATSDFGTGPTGELFF. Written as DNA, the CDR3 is TGTGCCACCAGTGATTTCGGGACAGGACCCACCGGGGAGCTGTTTTTT.

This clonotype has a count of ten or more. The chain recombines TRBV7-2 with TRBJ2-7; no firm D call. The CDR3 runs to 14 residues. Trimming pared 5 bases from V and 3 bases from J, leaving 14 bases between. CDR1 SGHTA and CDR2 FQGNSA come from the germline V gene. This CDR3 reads CASSNGPLSYEQYV. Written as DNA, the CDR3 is TGTGCCAGCAGCAATGGCCCGCTAAGCTACGAGCAGTACGTC.

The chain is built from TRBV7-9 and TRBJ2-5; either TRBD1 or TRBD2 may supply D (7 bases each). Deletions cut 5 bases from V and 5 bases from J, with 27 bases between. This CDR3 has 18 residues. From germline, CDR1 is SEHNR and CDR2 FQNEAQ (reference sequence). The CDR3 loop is CASSGFREGTEPQETQYF. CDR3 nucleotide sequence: TGTGCCAGCAGCGGGTTCAGGGAGGGGACAGAGCCACAGGAGACCCAGTACTTC.